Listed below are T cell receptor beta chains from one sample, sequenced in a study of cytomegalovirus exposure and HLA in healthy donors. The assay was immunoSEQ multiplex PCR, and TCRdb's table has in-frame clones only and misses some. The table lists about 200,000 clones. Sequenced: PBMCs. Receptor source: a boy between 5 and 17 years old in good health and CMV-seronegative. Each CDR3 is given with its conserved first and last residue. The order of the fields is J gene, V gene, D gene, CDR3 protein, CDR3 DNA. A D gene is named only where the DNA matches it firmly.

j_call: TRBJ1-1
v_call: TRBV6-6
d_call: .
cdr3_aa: CASSRGEGAFF
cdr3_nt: TGTGCCAGCAGCAGGGGCGAGGGAGCTTTCTTT

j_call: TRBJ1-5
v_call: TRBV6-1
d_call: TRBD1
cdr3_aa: CASSDRGYQPQHF
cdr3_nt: TGTGCCAGCAGTGACAGGGGGTATCAGCCCCAGCATTTT

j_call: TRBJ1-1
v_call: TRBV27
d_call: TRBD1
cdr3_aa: CASSGRQGWVTEAFF
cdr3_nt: TGTGCCAGCAGTGGCCGACAGGGGTGGGTCACTGAAGCTTTCTTT

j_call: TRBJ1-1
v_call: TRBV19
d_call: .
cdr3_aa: CASIQPRGRNTEAFF
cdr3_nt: TGTGCCAGTATCCAACCCAGGGGTCGGAACACTGAAGCTTTCTTT

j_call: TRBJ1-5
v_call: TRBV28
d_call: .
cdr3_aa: CATRGPSYSNQPQHF
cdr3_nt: TGTGCCACCAGGGGCCCATCCTATAGCAATCAGCCCCAGCATTTT

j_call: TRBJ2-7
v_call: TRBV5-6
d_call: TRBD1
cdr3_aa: CASSLGTGVNEQYF
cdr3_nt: TGTGCCAGCAGCTTGGGGACAGGGGTAAACGAGCAGTACTTC

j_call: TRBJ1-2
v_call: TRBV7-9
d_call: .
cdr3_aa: CASTKGTGENGYTF
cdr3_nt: TGTGCCAGCACTAAAGGGACTGGGGAGAACGGCTACACCTTC

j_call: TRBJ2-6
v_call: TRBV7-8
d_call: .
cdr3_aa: CASSRGGSGANVLTF
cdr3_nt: TGTGCCAGCAGTCGAGGGGGATCCGGGGCCAACGTCCTGACTTTC

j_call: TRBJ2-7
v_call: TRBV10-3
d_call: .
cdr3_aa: CAIRAGTADRVEQYF
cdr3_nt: TGTGCCATCAGGGCCGGGACTGCGGACCGGGTCGAGCAGTACTTC

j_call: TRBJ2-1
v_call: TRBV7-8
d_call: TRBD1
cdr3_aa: CASSPRQGAYNEQFF
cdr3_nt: TGTGCCAGCAGCCCGCGACAGGGGGCTTACAATGAGCAGTTCTTC

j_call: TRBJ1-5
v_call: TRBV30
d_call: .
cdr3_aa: CAWSSWSGVGQPQHF
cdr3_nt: TGTGCCTGGAGTAGTTGGAGCGGGGTCGGTCAGCCCCAGCATTTT

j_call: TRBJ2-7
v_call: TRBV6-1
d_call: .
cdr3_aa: CASSSETYEQYF
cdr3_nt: TGTGCCAGCAGTTCCGAAACTTACGAGCAGTACTTC

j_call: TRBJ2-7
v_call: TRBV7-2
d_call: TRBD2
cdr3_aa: CASSPARAGGAYEQYF
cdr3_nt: TGTGCCAGCAGCCCGGCTAGAGCGGGGGGGGCATACGAGCAGTACTTC

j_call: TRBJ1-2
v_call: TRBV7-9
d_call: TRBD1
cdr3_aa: CASSLEGQGICTF
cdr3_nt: TGTGCCAGCAGCTTAGAGGGACAGGGGATCTGCACCTTC

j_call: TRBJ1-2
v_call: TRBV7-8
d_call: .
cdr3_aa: CASSLHHSTANYGYTF
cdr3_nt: TGTGCCAGCAGCCTACACCATTCGACAGCCAACTATGGCTACACCTTC

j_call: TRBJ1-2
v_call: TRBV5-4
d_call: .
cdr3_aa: CASSLGAGAVGYTF
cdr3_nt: TGTGCCAGCAGCTTGGGGGCAGGGGCGGTTGGCTACACCTTC

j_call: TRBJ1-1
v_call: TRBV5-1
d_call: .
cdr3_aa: CASSWRIGTEAFF
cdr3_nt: TGCGCCAGCAGCTGGAGGATCGGGACAGAAGCTTTCTTT

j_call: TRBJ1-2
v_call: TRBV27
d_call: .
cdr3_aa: CASSPQTVPYGYTF
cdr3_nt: TGTGCCAGCAGTCCCCAGACAGTCCCCTATGGCTACACCTTC

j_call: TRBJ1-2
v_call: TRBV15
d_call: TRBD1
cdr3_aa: CATSRDLGQIYGYTF
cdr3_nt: TGTGCCACCAGCAGAGATCTGGGACAGATCTATGGCTACACCTTC

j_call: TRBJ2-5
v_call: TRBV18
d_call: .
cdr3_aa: CASSPVTARETQYF
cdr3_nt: TGTGCCAGCTCACCTGTGACAGCACGCGAGACCCAGTACTTC

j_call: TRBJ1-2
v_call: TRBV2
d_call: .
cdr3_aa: CAREGGGEGYTF
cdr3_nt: TGTGCCAGAGAAGGGGGGGGCGAAGGCTACACCTTC

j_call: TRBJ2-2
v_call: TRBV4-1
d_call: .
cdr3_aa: CASSQWIVRGDTGELFF
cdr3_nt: TGCGCCAGCAGCCAGTGGATAGTCAGGGGCGACACCGGGGAGCTGTTTTTT

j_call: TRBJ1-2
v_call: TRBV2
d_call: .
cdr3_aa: CASSDRVRGYTF
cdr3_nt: TGTGCCAGCAGTGATCGGGTTCGTGGCTACACCTTC

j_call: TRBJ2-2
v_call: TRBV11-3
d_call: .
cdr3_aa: CASSPWGNANTGELFF
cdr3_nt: TGTGCCAGCAGCCCCTGGGGCAACGCGAACACCGGGGAGCTGTTTTTT

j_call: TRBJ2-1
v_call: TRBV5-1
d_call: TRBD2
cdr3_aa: CASSLFAGGPTYNEQFF
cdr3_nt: TGCGCCAGCAGCCTTTTTGCGGGGGGGCCAACCTACAATGAGCAGTTCTTC

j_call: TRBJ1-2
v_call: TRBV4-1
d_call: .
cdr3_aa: CASSPTLERKTF
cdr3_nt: TGCGCCAGCAGCCCTACCTTGGAGCGAAAAACCTTC

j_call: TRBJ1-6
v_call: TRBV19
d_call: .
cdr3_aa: CASTARDSYNSPLHF
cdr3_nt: TGTGCCAGCACCGCCCGGGACTCCTATAATTCACCCCTCCACTTT

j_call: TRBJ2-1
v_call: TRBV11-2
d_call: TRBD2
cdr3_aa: CASSLAYSGGSYNEQFF
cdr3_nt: TGTGCCAGCAGCTTAGCTTATAGCGGGGGGTCCTACAATGAGCAGTTCTTC

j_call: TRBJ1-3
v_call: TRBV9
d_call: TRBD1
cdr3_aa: CASSGWDRGNTIYF
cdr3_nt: TGTGCCAGCAGCGGATGGGACAGGGGAAACACCATATATTTT

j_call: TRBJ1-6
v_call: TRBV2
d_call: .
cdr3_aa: CASSEMGANSPLHF
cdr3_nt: TGTGCCAGCAGTGAAATGGGAGCCAATTCACCCCTCCACTTT

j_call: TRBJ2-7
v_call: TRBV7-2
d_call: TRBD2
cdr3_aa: CASSSDSGYVEQYF
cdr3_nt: TGTGCCAGCAGCTCCGATAGCGGGTACGTCGAGCAGTACTTC

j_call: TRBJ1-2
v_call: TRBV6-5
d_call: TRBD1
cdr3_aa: CASRGTGYGYTF
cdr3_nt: TGTGCCAGCAGAGGGACAGGGTATGGCTACACCTTC

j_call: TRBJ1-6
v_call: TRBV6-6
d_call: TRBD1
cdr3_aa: CASNPRTGDSPLHF
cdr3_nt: TGTGCCAGCAACCCTCGGACAGGGGATTCACCCCTCCACTTT

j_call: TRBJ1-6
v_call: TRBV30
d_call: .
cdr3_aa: CAWSVPGLSPLHF
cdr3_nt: TGTGCCTGGAGTGTCCCAGGCCTATCACCCCTCCACTTT

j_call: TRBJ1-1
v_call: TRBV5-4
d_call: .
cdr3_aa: CASSPGGIYDTEAFF
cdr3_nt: TGTGCCAGCAGTCCCGGCGGGATTTACGACACTGAAGCTTTCTTT

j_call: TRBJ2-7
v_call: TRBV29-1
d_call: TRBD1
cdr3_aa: CSVPGQSTYEQYF
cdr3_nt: TGCAGCGTGCCGGGACAGTCAACCTACGAGCAGTACTTC

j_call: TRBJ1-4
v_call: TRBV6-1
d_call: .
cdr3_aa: CASSEAGGEKLFF
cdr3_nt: TGTGCCAGCAGTGAAGCGGGGGGGGAAAAACTGTTTTTT

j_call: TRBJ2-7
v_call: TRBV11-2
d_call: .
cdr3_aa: CASSLNTPGHEQYF
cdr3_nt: TGTGCCAGCAGCTTAAATACCCCAGGCCACGAGCAGTACTTC

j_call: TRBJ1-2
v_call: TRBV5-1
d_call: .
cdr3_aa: CASSLEGVGPYGYTF
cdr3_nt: TGCGCCAGCAGCTTGGAGGGGGTGGGTCCGTATGGCTACACCTTC